This T cell receptor beta chain was documented in a study of T cell changes during pregnancy in multiple sclerosis. Trimming removed 10 bases from V and 1 base from J; junction bases left unmatched: 10. The CDR3 sequence is 15 residues long. Germline-derived CDR1 and CDR2 are LNHDA and SQIVND (reference sequence). The repertoire was sequenced with immunoSEQ multiplex PCR; TCRdb's copy has only in-frame clones and lacks some. The sample yields fewer than 50,000 clones, 90% seen once. The rearrangement joins TRBV19 to TRBJ1-2, with 9 bases lining up with TRBD1. The sequencing used CD8+ T cells from peripheral blood mononuclear cells, collected in the first trimester of pregnancy. The source of this sequence is a female donor with multiple sclerosis, enrolled in a pregnancy study. CDR3 in amino acids: CATGPMGQGNYGYTF. CDR3 bases: TGTGCCACAGGACCTATGGGACAGGGTAACTATGGCTACACCTTC.